Here is one TCR beta chain with its context. TCRdb keeps only in-frame clones here, not all; method: immunoSEQ multiplex PCR. This repertoire shows fewer than 85,000 clones, 85% to 95% found once; its top ten account for 0.25% to 0.3%. The CDR3 runs to 16 residues. V lost 7 bases and J 3 bases, leaving 24 bases between the germline ends. Germline V lookup: CDR1 SQVTM, CDR2 ANQGSEA. The sample comes from a study of technical replicates of blood from a few donors. This receptor was identified in a human donor in good health. The chain is built from TRBV29-1 and TRBJ1-2; D not certain. Material: T cells isolated from PBMCs. CDR3 residues: CSDGPGVGFLDYGYTF. In DNA, the CDR3 is TGCAGCGACGGCCCCGGGGTGGGTTTCCTCGACTATGGCTACACCTTC.